This T cell receptor beta chain is from a study of CD8+ T cells in alopecia areata. This clone was observed a few times. Trimming removed 5 bases from V and 8 bases from J, with 21 bases in between. Germline CDR1 and CDR2: SEHNR and FQNEAQ (reference sequence). The CDR3 loop spans 15 amino acids. The treatment was: oral pan-JAK inhibitor, 5-10 mg twice daily. Following RNA extraction, reverse transcription yielded cDNA that acted as the sequencing template. The protocol was immunoSEQ multiplex PCR, while the TCRdb copy is restricted to in-frame clones and leaves out a portion. The sample holds about 190,000 clones; 50% to 60% are singletons and the top ten take approximately 0.69%.

Specimen: CD4+ T cells sorted from blood, collected at week 4, from a patient treated with tofacitinib. The source is a human donor with alopecia areata. V is TRBV7-9 and J is TRBJ1-2; weak D call: TRBD1 (5 bases). DNA for the CDR3: TGTGCCAGCAGCCAAGAGGGACCGAACCCGGGCGGCTACACCTTC. This gives the protein CASSQEGPNPGGYTF.